The present entry profiles one TCR beta chain with its context. Its antigen is not known. Looked up from germline, CDR1 is KGHSH and CDR2 is LQKENI. CDR3 length: 13 amino acids. The ends were cut back, 3 bases at V and 11 bases at J, with 11 bases in the middle. Using immunoSEQ multiplex PCR, the repertoire was profiled, and TCRdb retains in-frame clones only, with some absent. This sample has tens of thousands of clones, with more than 65% found just once. The source of the sample is a study of vaccination effects on CD4 cells after COVID-19. The overall study: It was a median of 72 days after the second dose that post-vaccine samples were obtained.

Under the ViraFEST assay, PBMC were stimulated with viral peptide pools so that antigen-specific CD4+ T cells expanded. Sequencing was performed afterwards. Scientists isolated CD4+ T cells after a roughly 10-day culture period ended. All participants had two doses of either the BNT162b2 or mRNA-1273 vaccine. All vaccine recipients tested negative for nucleocapsid antibodies and had never contracted SARS-CoV-2 infection. The material sequenced was CD4+ T cells from PBMCs cultured with HCoV-NL63 spike peptides, taken after COVID-19 vaccination. The chain has TRBV18 and TRBJ1-6; D unresolved. This clonotype was obtained from a human donor who received a COVID-19 vaccine. CDR3 sequence reads: CASSPGSAAPLHF. CDR3 coding DNA: TGTGCCAGCTCACCCGGGAGCGCAGCACCCCTCCACTTT.